This passage covers 25 T cell receptor beta chains from one sample sequenced in a study of Ad26.COV2.S vaccination and SARS-CoV-2 variants. Noted treatment: approximately 18 received Ad26.COV2.S at low or high dose, single or two shots; about 5 received placebo; per-sample allocation not given. Sampling was performed 63 days after the first vaccine or placebo injection. Profiling relied on immunoSEQ multiplex PCR, and the TCRdb table lists in-frame clones only, not all of them. Among around 340,000 clones listed, about 88% were seen once. The sample here was peripheral blood, taken in a trial of Ad26.COV2.S vaccine versus placebo. These receptors were taken from a person between 18 and 59 years old who received the Ad26.COV2.S COVID-19 vaccine or a placebo.

This clone was recorded once. The CDR3 reads CASSREGEQFF. In nucleotides, the CDR3 is TGTGCCAGCAGCCGGGAGGGTGAGCAGTTCTTC. The gene calls are TRBV6-5 and TRBJ2-1; TRBD2 agrees at 8 bases. CDR1 MNHEY and CDR2 SVGAGI come from the germline V gene. The CDR3 is 11 amino acids. V was pared by 6 bases and J by 9 bases, with 1 base of the junction left unmatched.

The rearrangement joins TRBV30 to TRBJ1-1, with a tentative D call TRBD1 (6 bases). V was pared by 0 bases and J by 4 bases, with 12 bases between. The CDR3 is 14 residues long. Germline loops: CDR1 GTSNPN, CDR2 SVGIG (reference sequence). The CDR3 here is CAWSVGTGSTEAFF. In nucleotides, the CDR3 is TGTGCCTGGAGTGTCGGTACAGGGAGCACTGAAGCTTTCTTT.

The chain employs TRBV10-3 and TRBJ2-5; a weak D match, TRBD1 (5 bases). V shed 7 bases and J shed 1 base, with 10 bases lying between them. The CDR3 length is 13 residues. Germline CDR1 and CDR2: ENHRY and SYGVKD. The CDR3 coding sequence is TGTGCCATCACTAGGGGCCTCCAAGAGACCCAGTACTTC. This codes for CAITRGLQETQYF.

The chain is built from TRBV5-6 and TRBJ1-2, with D perhaps matching TRBD1 (5 bases). The CDR3 length is 13 residues. The germline V gene encodes CDR1 SGHDT and CDR2 YYEEEE. The germline V and J ends were trimmed by 5 bases and 5 bases, with 13 bases remaining between them. CDR3 in DNA: TGTGCCAGCAGTCAAAAGTGGGGGTATGGCTACACCTTC. Amino acids: CASSQKWGYGYTF.

The CDR3 loop is CASSVAVGHRYNTGELFF. The DNA of the CDR3 is TGTGCCAGCAGCGTAGCGGTTGGACATCGGTATAACACCGGGGAGCTGTTTTTT. V gene TRBV9 combines with J gene TRBJ2-2; D may be TRBD1 (5 bases). This CDR3 comprises 18 residues. CDR1 is SGDLS, CDR2 YYNGEE, per germline. Trimming left V 0 bases short and J 2 bases short, with 17 bases between.

This clone occurred a few times. CDR3 DNA sequence: TGCAGCGCTAGCGTGACCTCCTACGAGCAGTACTTC. As protein: CSASVTSYEQYF. This chain joins TRBV29-1 and TRBJ2-7, with D perhaps matching TRBD2 (6 bases). CDR3 length: 12 residues. Germline V gene sequence: CDR1 SQVTM, CDR2 ANQGSEA. The V end was cut by 7 bases, the J end by 0 bases, with 10 bases between.

The J gene is TRBJ1-6, the V gene TRBV7-2; D possibly corresponds to TRBD1 (6 bases). Germline loops: CDR1 SGHTA, CDR2 FQGNSA. CDR3 length: 17 residues. Trimming left V 4 bases short and J 4 bases short, with 17 bases between. CDR3 in amino acids: CASSYELGGGYNSPLHF. The DNA of the CDR3 is TGTGCCAGCAGCTACGAACTAGGGGGGGGTTATAATTCACCCCTCCACTTT.

The sample holds many counts of this clone. This chain connects TRBV5-8 to TRBJ1-2, with 11 bases lining up with TRBD1. This CDR3 contains 16 residues. J lost 6 bases, V lost 2 bases, and 9 bases had no gene match. Germline V gene data show CDR1 as SGHTS and CDR2 as YDEGEE. The CDR3 protein is CASSLLPGQGDHGYTF. The CDR3 DNA reads as TGTGCCAGCAGCTTATTACCGGGACAGGGGGATCATGGCTACACCTTC. Using reference TRBV5-8 and TRBJ1-2 for the parts outside the CDR3, the full variable domain is EAGVTQSPTHLIKTRGQQATLRCSPISGHTSVYWYQQALGLGLQFLLWYDEGEERNRGNFPPRFSGRQFPNYSSELNVNALELEDSALYLCASSLLPGQGDHGYTFGSGTRLTVV.

This clone came up a few times. The V gene is TRBV5-4, the J gene TRBJ2-7, with D perhaps assigned TRBD1 or TRBD2 (6 bases each). Between the trimmed V and J ends, which lost 3 bases and 6 bases, there was a span of 13 bases. This CDR3 is built from 13 residues. CDR1 is SGHNT and CDR2 is YYREEE in the germline V gene (reference sequence). In DNA, the CDR3 is TGTGCCAGCAGCTCCCGACAGGAGGGCGAGCAGTACTTC. Translating it yields CASSSRQEGEQYF.

This sequence joins TRBV5-1 and TRBJ2-2, with 7 bases aligning to TRBD1. From germline, CDR1 is SGHRS and CDR2 YFSETQ. The CDR3 contains 17 residues. J lost 0 bases, V lost 4 bases, and 9 bases had no gene match. CDR3 nucleotides: TGCGCCAGCAGCCGGAGGACAGGCCTCGCGAACACCGGGGAGCTGTTTTTT. Protein sequence: CASSRRTGLANTGELFF. The full variable domain, completed using reference TRBV5-1 and TRBJ2-2, is KAGVTQTPRYLIKTRGQQVTLSCSPISGHRSVSWYQQTPGQGLQFLFEYFSETQRNKGNFPGRFSGRQFSNSRSEMNVSTLELGDSALYLCASSRRTGLANTGELFFGEGSRLTVL.

The J gene is TRBJ1-1, the V gene TRBV7-2; no clear D. Trimming removed 5 bases from V and 5 bases from J, with 12 bases in between. The CDR3 spans 13 residues. Germline assignment: CDR1 SGHTA and CDR2 FQGNSA. CDR3 bases: TGTGCCAGCAGCACACAGCGAGAGACTGAAGCTTTCTTT. Its translation is CASSTQRETEAFF.

In DNA form, the CDR3 reads TGTGCCAGCAGCTTAGATCACACCGGGGAGCTGTTTTTT. Translating it yields CASSLDHTGELFF. The J gene is TRBJ2-2, the V gene TRBV13; no definite D call. The CDR3 has 13 amino acids. Trimming left V 1 base short and J 3 bases short, with 3 bases between. The germline CDR1 and CDR2 sequences are PRHDT and FYEKMQ (reference sequence).

Comment on this clone: The sample has other DNA sequences that encode this CDR3 too. The gene calls are TRBV18 and TRBJ1-2, with unresolved D. CDR3 length equals 13 residues. Trimming shortened V by 3 bases and J by 3 bases, and 8 bases separated the two germline ends. Germline V lookup: CDR1 KGHSH, CDR2 LQKENI. For the CDR3, the DNA is TGTGCCAGCTCACCCGGGAGGGACTATGGCTACACCTTC. It specifies CASSPGRDYGYTF.

This sequence joins TRBV7-9 and TRBJ2-1; D may be TRBD2 (5 bases). V dropped 5 bases and J dropped 1 base, with 12 bases sitting between them. The CDR3 length is 15 residues. The germline gives CDR1 SEHNR, CDR2 FQNEAQ (reference sequence). The CDR3 protein is CASSPRGNSYNEQFF. CDR3 in DNA: TGTGCCAGCAGCCCACGGGGAAATTCCTACAATGAGCAGTTCTTC.

This clone was found once. V is TRBV4-1 and J is TRBJ2-2; a weak D match, TRBD1 (6 bases). Looked up from germline, CDR1 is MGHRA and CDR2 is YSYEKL. Deletions cut 4 bases from V and 5 bases from J, with 14 bases between. The CDR3 loop spans 15 amino acids. CDR3 nucleotide sequence: TGCGCCAGCAGCCTATCTTACAGGGAAACCGGGGAGCTGTTTTTT. The encoded protein is CASSLSYRETGELFF.

The rearrangement links TRBV7-9 to TRBJ1-5; 7 positions match TRBD1. The CDR3 runs 15 residues. V dropped 5 bases and J dropped 0; count of bases not matched to a gene: 4. Germline-derived CDR1 and CDR2 are SEHNR and FQNEAQ (reference sequence). The CDR3 DNA is TGTGCCAGCAGCATCGGGACAGATAGCAATCAGCCCCAGCATTTT. It specifies CASSIGTDSNQPQHF.

This chain connects TRBV27 to TRBJ1-4; 7 positions agree with TRBD1. Germline assignment: CDR1 MNHEY and CDR2 SMNVEV (reference sequence). CDR3 length equals 15 residues. The V gene end was trimmed by 6 bases and the J gene end by 2 bases; junction bases not matched to a gene: 6. In nucleotides, the CDR3 is TGTGCCAGCAGGCCACAGGGGAACACTAATGAAAAACTGTTTTTT. This gives the protein CASRPQGNTNEKLFF.

The J gene is TRBJ1-2, the V gene TRBV3-1 (or the pseudogene TRBV3-2); D gene uncertain. Deletions cut 2 bases from V and 8 bases from J, with 9 bases between. Per germline, CDR1 LGHDT and CDR2 YNNKEL (reference sequence). CDR3 length: 12 residues. The CDR3 nucleotides read TGTGCCAGCAGCCAAAACCCTGGGGGCTACACCTTC. It encodes CASSQNPGGYTF.

The J gene is TRBJ1-2, the V gene TRBV28, with 7 bases fitting TRBD1. CDR3 length: 17 amino acids. Germline lookup yields CDR1 MDHEN and CDR2 SYDVKM. V dropped 5 bases and J dropped 1; count of bases not matched to a gene: 13. In DNA, the CDR3 is TGTGCCAGCAGTACCGGGCCGGGGACAGACATTAACTATGGCTACACCTTC. This codes for CASSTGPGTDINYGYTF.

The chain couples TRBV7-2 to TRBJ2-1, with TRBD1 matching over 7 bases. The CDR3 length is 12 residues. Trimming cost V 5 bases and J 10 bases; bases outside gene matches: 5. The germline gives CDR1 SGHTA, CDR2 FQGNSA. Written as DNA, the CDR3 is TGTGCCAGCAGCCTCCGGACAGGCGAGCAGTTCTTC. Protein sequence: CASSLRTGEQFF.

The chain links TRBV5-6 to TRBJ2-3; 7 nucleotides agree with TRBD2. Germline V lookup: CDR1 SGHDT, CDR2 YYEEEE. CDR3 size: 15 residues. Trimming took 4 bases from V and 1 from J; bases not matched to a gene: 6. Written as DNA, the CDR3 is TGTGCCAGCAGCCGGACTAGATTGGGCACAGATACGCAGTATTTT. It is translated as CASSRTRLGTDTQYF.

This sequence joins TRBV19 and TRBJ1-2, with a weak D call TRBD1 (5 bases). The CDR3 spans 13 residues. Between the trimmed V and J ends, which lost 10 bases and 6 bases, there was a span of 18 bases. Germline lookup yields CDR1 LNHDA and CDR2 SQIVND (reference sequence). The CDR3 DNA sequence: TGTGCCAAGCTCAAGACAGCGAGAAATGGCTACACCTTC. Amino acids: CAKLKTARNGYTF. The full variable domain, completed using reference TRBV19 and TRBJ1-2, is DGGITQSPKYLFRKEGQNVTLSCEQNLNHDAMYWYRQDPGQGLRLIYYSQIVNDFQKGDIAEGYSVSREKKESFPLTVTSAQKNPTAFYLCAKLKTARNGYTFGSGTRLTVV.

The J gene is TRBJ1-1, the V gene TRBV5-1; TRBD1 aligns across 8 bases. The CDR3 covers 16 residues. V shed 3 bases, J shed 5 bases, and the junction held 12 bases outside the gene matches. Germline CDR1 SGHRS, CDR2 YFSETQ. CDR3 DNA: TGCGCCAGCAGCTCTGGACTGGACAGGGTAGAAACTGAAGCTTTCTTT. Translating it yields CASSSGLDRVETEAFF. Combining the CDR3 with reference TRBV5-1 and TRBJ1-1 gives the whole variable domain KAGVTQTPRYLIKTRGQQVTLSCSPISGHRSVSWYQQTPGQGLQFLFEYFSETQRNKGNFPGRFSGRQFSNSRSEMNVSTLELGDSALYLCASSSGLDRVETEAFFGQGTRLTVV.

This chain connects TRBV9 to TRBJ2-3, with TRBD2 identical over 11 bases. Germline-derived CDR1 and CDR2 are SGDLS and YYNGEE. There are 20 residues in the CDR3. The J segment lost 0 bases and the V segment lost 3 bases, leaving 15 bases of the junction unmatched. The CDR3 loop reads CASSEATGTSGKLSTDTQYF. CDR3 nucleotides: TGTGCCAGCAGCGAGGCAACCGGGACTAGCGGCAAACTTAGCACAGATACGCAGTATTTT.

This clone was found many times. The J gene is TRBJ1-5, the V gene TRBV4-1; TRBD1 might be the D (5 bases). The CDR3 contains 17 residues. Deletions cut 0 bases from V and 4 bases from J, with 16 bases between. Germline lookup yields CDR1 MGHRA and CDR2 YSYEKL. This CDR3 is CASSQEARQGGNQPQHF. CDR3 sequence (DNA): TGCGCCAGCAGCCAAGAGGCGAGGCAGGGTGGGAATCAGCCCCAGCATTTT.